The 2 T cell receptor beta chains below were found in one sample sequenced in a study of PD-L1 blockade in urothelial cancer. The time point here: peripheral blood 6 weeks after treatment start. Some clones are missing from TCRdb's copy, which holds only in-frame ones; the method was immunoSEQ multiplex PCR. Altogether about 130,000 clones are present, around 86% being singletons, with the ten largest covering roughly 2.4%. Here the sequenced sample was PBMCs, taken around atezolizumab (anti-PD-L1) treatment. These receptors all come from a middle-aged man with urothelial cancer.

The chain joins TRBV19 to TRBJ2-4; TRBD1 agrees at 8 bases. Germline V gives CDR1 LNHDA, CDR2 SQIVND (reference sequence). The ends lost 3 bases at V and 6 bases at J; junction bases unmatched: 7. The CDR3 has 15 residues. The CDR3 protein is CASSISRGRVNIQYF. The DNA of the CDR3 is TGTGCCAGTAGTATTAGCAGGGGGCGCGTAAACATTCAGTACTTC.

This clone has more than one count but fewer than ten. V usage is TRBV2 and J usage is TRBJ1-4; TRBD1 agrees at 8 bases. This CDR3 contains 15 residues. With 5 bases clipped from V and 4 bases from J, the junction kept 6 bases outside the gene matches. Germline CDR1 reads SNHLY; CDR2 reads FYNNEI. The CDR3 spells CASSRQGSGNEKLFF. CDR3 nucleotide sequence: TGTGCCAGCAGTCGACAGGGGTCGGGTAATGAAAAACTGTTTTTT.